This T cell receptor beta chain derives from a study of identical twins. Study conclusions and caveats: Zero-insertion analyses were open to partial confounding by invariant MAIT and iNKT cells. Compared with unrelated sharing, twin-shared out-of-frame alpha sequences had more low-probability sequences.

Only healthy Caucasians were enrolled as donors. About this clonotype itself: Its antigen is as yet unknown.

Germline V lookup: CDR1 MNHEY, CDR2 SVGAGI. This CDR3 spans 17 amino acids. Trimming stripped 2 bases from V and 0 bases from J, with 14 bases between. Template switching (which added a universal primer site) was used, and cDNA carried unique molecular identifiers. In TCRdb, the 5' RACE reads were re-called with MiXCR into one record per CDR3 protein. The sample has around 1.7 million distinct CDR3 sequences, more than 30% seen once. The sequence came from a newborn girl in good health. V and J are TRBV6-5 and TRBJ2-1; D might be TRBD2 (5 bases). Sequencing used cord blood. The CDR3 is CASSYSRGPSSYNEQFF. The CDR3 nucleotides are TGTGCCAGCAGTTACAGTAGAGGGCCGAGCTCCTACAATGAGCAGTTCTTC.